The entry that follows covers one T cell receptor (beta chain) sequence. Germline lookup yields CDR1 SNHLY and CDR2 FYNNEI. This CDR3 has 13 residues. V lost 7 bases and J lost 7; bases outside the gene matches: 8. The data were produced by immunoSEQ multiplex PCR, yet TCRdb's version contains in-frame clones alone and is incomplete. In the table there are about 76,000 clones, around 93% of which are singletons. The time point is: peripheral blood 6 weeks after treatment start. These data come from a study of PD-L1 blockade in urothelial cancer. The V gene is TRBV2, the J gene TRBJ2-5, with 8 bases matching TRBD1. The receptor was derived from an elderly woman with urothelial cancer. This material consisted of PBMCs, taken around atezolizumab (anti-PD-L1) treatment. The CDR3 bases are TGTGCCAGCAACCCGACAGGGACAGGGACCCAGTACTTC. Translation: CASNPTGTGTQYF.